These T cell receptor beta chains were read from a single sample in a study of T cell repertoires in cytomegalovirus infection. These receptors have no identified antigens. From the reads, TCRdb called clonotypes with MiXCR, one entry per CDR3 protein. The data show about 830,000 distinct CDR3 sequences, with approximately 32% seen just once and around 12% held by the top ten. The sequenced sample was cultured CD8+ T cells from PBMCs, obtained from culture after CMV antigen stimulation. Receptors were obtained from a human donor in good health (CMV status not recorded). Some clones in this sample may be carry-over from other donors' samples. CDR3s include the opening cysteine and the closing phenylalanine or tryptophan. D genes are given only for firm matches. Not every row has a clone size; where given, it reads once, few, many or a size class.

size: .
J: TRBJ2-3
D: .
V: TRBV19
length: 17
CDR3: CASSITLGRPSTDTQYF

size: .
J: TRBJ2-7
D: .
V: TRBV7-9
length: 15
CDR3: CASSPDRYYPYEQYF

size: once
J: TRBJ2-7
D: .
V: TRBV29-1
length: 13
CDR3: CSVEEGGSPEQYF

size: few
J: TRBJ2-2
D: .
V: TRBV7-6
length: 15
CDR3: CASSPTPGNTGELFF

size: few
J: TRBJ2-3
D: TRBD2
V: TRBV11-1
length: 16
CDR3: CASSHSGGSLTDTQYF

size: few
J: TRBJ2-1
D: .
V: TRBV2
length: 13
CDR3: CASSEASGHEQFF

size: .
J: TRBJ2-3
D: TRBD1
V: TRBV27
length: 16
CDR3: CASSLWTGGAEDTQYF

size: few
J: TRBJ2-3
D: .
V: TRBV13
length: 15
CDR3: CASSSPGQEGDTQYF

size: .
J: TRBJ1-1
D: TRBD1
V: TRBV7-6
length: 15
CDR3: CASSLGTDRDVEAFF

size: few
J: TRBJ2-7
D: .
V: TRBV12-3/TRBV12-4
length: 13
CDR3: CASMGGVGYEQYF

size: .
J: TRBJ2-7
D: .
V: TRBV18
length: 15
CDR3: CASSPLLGPNYEQYF

size: few
J: TRBJ2-5
D: .
V: TRBV9
length: 16
CDR3: CASSVGRGIRQETQYF

size: .
J: TRBJ2-5
D: .
V: TRBV7-9
length: 14
CDR3: CASRITGAQETQYF

size: .
J: TRBJ2-3
D: TRBD2
V: TRBV6-2/TRBV6-3
length: 19
CDR3: CASSLAVAGDPASTDTQYF

size: few
J: TRBJ2-1
D: TRBD2
V: TRBV12-3/TRBV12-4
length: 14
CDR3: CASSLGGGFNEQFF

size: many
J: TRBJ2-5
D: .
V: TRBV2
length: 17
CDR3: CASSGPPQVPWTETQYF

size: .
J: TRBJ2-1
D: TRBD1
V: TRBV6-5
length: 15
CDR3: CASKTGTGYYNEQFF

size: once
J: TRBJ2-6
D: .
V: TRBV6-6
length: 16
CDR3: CAIALRTDSGANVLTF

size: many
J: TRBJ2-3
D: TRBD1
V: TRBV7-9
length: 17
CDR3: CASSFPGQGVNTDTQYF

size: .
J: TRBJ1-5
D: TRBD1
V: TRBV7-6
length: 14
CDR3: CASSPLQGRQPQHF

size: .
J: TRBJ1-1
D: .
V: TRBV6-1
length: 15
CDR3: CASGAAGIMNTEAFF

size: many
J: TRBJ2-3
D: TRBD2
V: TRBV10-3
length: 18
CDR3: CAIRGLAGESPSTDTQYF

size: .
J: TRBJ2-1
D: .
V: TRBV25-1
length: 13
CDR3: CASTFRSYNEQFF

size: many
J: TRBJ2-3
D: .
V: TRBV7-7
length: 15
CDR3: CASSLHGRSTDTQYF

size: few
J: TRBJ1-5
D: .
V: TRBV6-1
length: 15
CDR3: CASSEAGTGYQPQHF

size: few
J: TRBJ1-3
D: .
V: TRBV6-6
length: 14
CDR3: CASSSFGPGNTIYF